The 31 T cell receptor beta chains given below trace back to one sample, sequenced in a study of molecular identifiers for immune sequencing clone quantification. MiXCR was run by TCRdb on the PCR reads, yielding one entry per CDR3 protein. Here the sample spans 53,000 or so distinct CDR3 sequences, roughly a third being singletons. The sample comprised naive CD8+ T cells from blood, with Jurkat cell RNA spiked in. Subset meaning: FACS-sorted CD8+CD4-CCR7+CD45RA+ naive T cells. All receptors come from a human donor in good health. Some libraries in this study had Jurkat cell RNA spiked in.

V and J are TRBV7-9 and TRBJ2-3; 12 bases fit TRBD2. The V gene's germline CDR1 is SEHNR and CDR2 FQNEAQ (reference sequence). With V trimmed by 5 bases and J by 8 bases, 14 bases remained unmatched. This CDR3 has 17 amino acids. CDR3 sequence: CASSNRLAGVNWSTQYF. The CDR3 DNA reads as TGTGCCAGCAGCAATAGACTAGCGGGAGTGAACTGGAGTACGCAGTATTTT.

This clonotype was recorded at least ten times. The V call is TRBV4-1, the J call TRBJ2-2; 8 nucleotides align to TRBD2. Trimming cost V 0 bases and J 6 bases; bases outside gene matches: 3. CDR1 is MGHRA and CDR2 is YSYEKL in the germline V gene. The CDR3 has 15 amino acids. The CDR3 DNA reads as TGCGCCAGCAGCCAAGAAGGAGCGGGGGCCGGGGAGCTGTTTTTT. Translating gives CASSQEGAGAGELFF.

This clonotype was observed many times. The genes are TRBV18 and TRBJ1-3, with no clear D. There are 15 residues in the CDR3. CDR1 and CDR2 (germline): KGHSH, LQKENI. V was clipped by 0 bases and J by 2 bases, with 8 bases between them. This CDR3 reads CASSPPLLPGNTIYF. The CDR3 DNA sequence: TGTGCCAGCTCACCACCTTTGCTCCCTGGAAACACCATATATTTT.

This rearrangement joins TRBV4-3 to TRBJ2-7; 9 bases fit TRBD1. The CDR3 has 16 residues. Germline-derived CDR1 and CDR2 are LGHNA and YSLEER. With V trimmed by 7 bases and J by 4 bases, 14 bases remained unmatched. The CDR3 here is CASTTNGGTGLYEQYF. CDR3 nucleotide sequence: TGCGCCAGCACCACAAATGGAGGGACAGGGTTGTACGAGCAGTACTTC.

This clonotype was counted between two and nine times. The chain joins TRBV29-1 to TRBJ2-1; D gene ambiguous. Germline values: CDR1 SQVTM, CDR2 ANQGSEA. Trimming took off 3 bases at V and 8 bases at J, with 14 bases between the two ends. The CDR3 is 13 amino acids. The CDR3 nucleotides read TGCAGCGTTGATCAGTCAGTACTCGATGAGCAGTTCTTC. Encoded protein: CSVDQSVLDEQFF.

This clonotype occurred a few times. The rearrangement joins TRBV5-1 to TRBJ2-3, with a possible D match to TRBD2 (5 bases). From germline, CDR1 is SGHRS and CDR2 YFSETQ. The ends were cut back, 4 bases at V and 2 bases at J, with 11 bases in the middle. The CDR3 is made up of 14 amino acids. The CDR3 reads CASSPRGFTDTQYF. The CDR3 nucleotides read TGCGCCAGCAGCCCCCGAGGGTTCACAGATACGCAGTATTTT.

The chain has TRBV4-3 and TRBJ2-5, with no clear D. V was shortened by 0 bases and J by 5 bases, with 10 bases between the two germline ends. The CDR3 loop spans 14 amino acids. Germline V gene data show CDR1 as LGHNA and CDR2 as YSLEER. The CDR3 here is CASSQETVWETQYF. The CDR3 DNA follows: TGCGCCAGCAGCCAAGAAACGGTTTGGGAGACCCAGTACTTC.

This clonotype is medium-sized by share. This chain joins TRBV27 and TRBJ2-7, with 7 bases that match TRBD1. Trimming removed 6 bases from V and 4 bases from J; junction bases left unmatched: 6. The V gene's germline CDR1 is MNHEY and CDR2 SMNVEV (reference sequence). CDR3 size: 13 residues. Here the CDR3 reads CASSLGTAYEQYF. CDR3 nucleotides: TGTGCCAGCAGCCTCGGGACAGCTTACGAGCAGTACTTC.

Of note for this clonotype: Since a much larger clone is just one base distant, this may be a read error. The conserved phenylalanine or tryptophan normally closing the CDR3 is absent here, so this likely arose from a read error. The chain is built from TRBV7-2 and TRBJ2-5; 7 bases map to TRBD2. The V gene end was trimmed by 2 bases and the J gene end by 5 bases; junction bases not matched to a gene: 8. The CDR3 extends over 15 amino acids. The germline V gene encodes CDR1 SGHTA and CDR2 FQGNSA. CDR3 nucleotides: TGTGCCAGCAGCTTAATACCAGCGGGATTTGAGACCCAGTACTCC. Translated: CASSLIPAGFETQYS.

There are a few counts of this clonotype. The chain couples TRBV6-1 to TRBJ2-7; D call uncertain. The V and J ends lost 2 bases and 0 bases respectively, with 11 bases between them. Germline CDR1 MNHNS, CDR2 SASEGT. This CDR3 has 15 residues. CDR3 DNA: TGTGCCAGCAGTGAATTGAGATCTACCTCCTACGAGCAGTACTTC. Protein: CASSELRSTSYEQYF.

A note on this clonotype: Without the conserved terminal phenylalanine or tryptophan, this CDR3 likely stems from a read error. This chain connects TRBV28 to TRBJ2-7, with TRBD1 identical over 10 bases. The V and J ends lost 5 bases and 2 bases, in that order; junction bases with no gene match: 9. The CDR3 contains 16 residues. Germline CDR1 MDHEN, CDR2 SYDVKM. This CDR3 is CASSPAGTGAAYEQYY. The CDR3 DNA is TGTGCCAGCAGTCCGGCAGGGACAGGGGCAGCCTACGAGCAGTACTAC.

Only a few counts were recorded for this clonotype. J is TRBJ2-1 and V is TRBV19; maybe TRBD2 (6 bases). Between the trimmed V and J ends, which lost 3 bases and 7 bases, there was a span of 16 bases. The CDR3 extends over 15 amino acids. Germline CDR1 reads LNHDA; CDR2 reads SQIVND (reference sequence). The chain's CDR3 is CASSIYGRGLNEQFF. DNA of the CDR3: TGTGCCAGTAGTATCTACGGGAGAGGGTTGAATGAGCAGTTCTTC.

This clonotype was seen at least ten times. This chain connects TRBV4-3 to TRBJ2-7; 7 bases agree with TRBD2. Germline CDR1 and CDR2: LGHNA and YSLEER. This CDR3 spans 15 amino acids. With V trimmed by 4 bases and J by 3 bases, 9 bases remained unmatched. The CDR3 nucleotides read TGCGCCAGCAGCCTGGGGGTCGGCGGGAGCTACGAGCAGTACTTC. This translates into CASSLGVGGSYEQYF.

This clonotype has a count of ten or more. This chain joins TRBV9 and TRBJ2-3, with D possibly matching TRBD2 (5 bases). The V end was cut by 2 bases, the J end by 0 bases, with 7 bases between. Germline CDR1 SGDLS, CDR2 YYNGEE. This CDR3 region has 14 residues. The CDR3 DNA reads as TGTGCCAGCAGCGTTGAGGGTAGCACAGATACGCAGTATTTT. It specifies CASSVEGSTDTQYF.

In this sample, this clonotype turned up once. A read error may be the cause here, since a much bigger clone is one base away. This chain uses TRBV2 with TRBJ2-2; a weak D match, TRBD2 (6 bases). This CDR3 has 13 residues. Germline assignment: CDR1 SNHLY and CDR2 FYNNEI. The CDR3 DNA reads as TGTGCCAGCAGTCCCCCGGGCACCGGGGGGCTGTTTTTT. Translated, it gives CASSPPGTGGLFF.

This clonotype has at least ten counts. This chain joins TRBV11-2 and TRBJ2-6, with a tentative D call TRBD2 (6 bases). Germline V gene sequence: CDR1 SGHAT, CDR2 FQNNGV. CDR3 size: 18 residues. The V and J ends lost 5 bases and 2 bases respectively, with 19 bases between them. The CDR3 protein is CASSAYHSASAGANVLTF. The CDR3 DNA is TGTGCCAGCAGCGCCTATCATTCGGCTAGCGCTGGGGCCAACGTCCTGACTTTC.

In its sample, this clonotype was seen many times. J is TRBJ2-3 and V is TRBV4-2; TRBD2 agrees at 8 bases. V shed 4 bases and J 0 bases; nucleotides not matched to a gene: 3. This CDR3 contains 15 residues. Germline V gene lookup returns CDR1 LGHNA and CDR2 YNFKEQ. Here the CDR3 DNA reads TGTGCCAGCAGCCTATCTAGCGGGAGCACAGATACGCAGTATTTT. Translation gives CASSLSSGSTDTQYF.

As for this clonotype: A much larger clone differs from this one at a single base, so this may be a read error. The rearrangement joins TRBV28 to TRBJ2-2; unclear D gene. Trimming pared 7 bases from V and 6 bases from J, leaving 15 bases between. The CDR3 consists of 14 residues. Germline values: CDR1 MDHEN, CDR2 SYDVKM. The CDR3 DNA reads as TGTGCCAGCACCACATGGGTGGGCGCCGGGGAGCTGTTTTTT. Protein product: CASTTWVGAGELFF.

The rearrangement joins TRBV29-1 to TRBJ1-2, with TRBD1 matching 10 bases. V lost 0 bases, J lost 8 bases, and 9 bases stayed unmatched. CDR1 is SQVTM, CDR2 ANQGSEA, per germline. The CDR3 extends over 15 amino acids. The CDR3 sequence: CSVEDLGQGREGYTF. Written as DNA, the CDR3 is TGCAGCGTTGAAGATCTGGGACAGGGGAGGGAAGGCTACACCTTC.

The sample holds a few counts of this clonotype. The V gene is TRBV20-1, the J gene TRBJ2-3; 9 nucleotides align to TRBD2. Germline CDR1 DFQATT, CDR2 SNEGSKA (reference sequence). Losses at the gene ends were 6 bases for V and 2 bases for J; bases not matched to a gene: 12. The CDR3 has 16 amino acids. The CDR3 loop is CSAPREREAFTDTQYF. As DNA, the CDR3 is TGCAGTGCCCCTCGAGAGCGGGAGGCATTCACAGATACGCAGTATTTT.

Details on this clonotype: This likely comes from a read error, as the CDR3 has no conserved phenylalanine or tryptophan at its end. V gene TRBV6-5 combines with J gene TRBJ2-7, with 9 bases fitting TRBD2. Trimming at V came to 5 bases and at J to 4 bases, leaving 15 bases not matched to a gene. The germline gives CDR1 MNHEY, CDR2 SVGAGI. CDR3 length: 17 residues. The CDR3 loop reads CASSPPNLLAGPYEQYI. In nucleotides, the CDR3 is TGTGCCAGCAGTCCCCCCAATTTGCTAGCGGGACCTTACGAGCAGTACATC.

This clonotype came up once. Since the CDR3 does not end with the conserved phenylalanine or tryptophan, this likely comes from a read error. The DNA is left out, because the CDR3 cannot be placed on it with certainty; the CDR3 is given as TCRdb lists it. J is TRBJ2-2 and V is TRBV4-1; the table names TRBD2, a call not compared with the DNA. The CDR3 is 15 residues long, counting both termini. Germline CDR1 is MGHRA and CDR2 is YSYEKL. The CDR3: CASSQATSGIGELYI.

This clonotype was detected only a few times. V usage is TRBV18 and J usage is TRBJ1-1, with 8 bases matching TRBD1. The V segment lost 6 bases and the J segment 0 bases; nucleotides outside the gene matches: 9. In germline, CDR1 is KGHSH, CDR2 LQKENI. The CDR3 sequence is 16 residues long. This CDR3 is CASSLGQGPLNTEAFF. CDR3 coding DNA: TGTGCCAGCTCCCTCGGACAGGGCCCCTTGAACACTGAAGCTTTCTTT.

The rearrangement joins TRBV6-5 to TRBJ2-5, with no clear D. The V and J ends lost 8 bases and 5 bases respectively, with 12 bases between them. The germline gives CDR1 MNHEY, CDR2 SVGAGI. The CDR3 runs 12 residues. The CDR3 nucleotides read TGTGCCAGCGGTTTCCCCCCGGAGACCCAGTACTTC. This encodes CASGFPPETQYF.

CDR3 bases: TGTGCCAGCAGCCAAGATTTTAGAGGGACTAGTGGCCTGGAGCAGTACTTC. This encodes CASSQDFRGTSGLEQYF. The chain couples TRBV14 to TRBJ2-7; 8 bases align to TRBD2. CDR1 is SGHDN and CDR2 is FVKESK in the germline V gene. The CDR3 runs 17 residues. The ends lost 0 bases at V and 7 bases at J; junction bases unmatched: 14.

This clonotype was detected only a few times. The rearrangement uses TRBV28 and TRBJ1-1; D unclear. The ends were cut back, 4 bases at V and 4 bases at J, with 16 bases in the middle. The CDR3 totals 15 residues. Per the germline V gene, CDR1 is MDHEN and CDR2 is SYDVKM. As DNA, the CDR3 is TGTGCCAGCAGTTCTTTTAACCTCCGGGCCACTGAAGCTTTCTTT. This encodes CASSSFNLRATEAFF.

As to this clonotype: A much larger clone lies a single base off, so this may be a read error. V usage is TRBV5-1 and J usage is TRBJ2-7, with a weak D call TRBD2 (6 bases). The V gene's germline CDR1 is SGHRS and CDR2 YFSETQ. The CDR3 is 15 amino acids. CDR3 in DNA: TGCGCCAGCAACTTGTCCCGGGACTTCTCCTACGAGCAGTACTTC. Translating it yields CASNLSRDFSYEQYF.

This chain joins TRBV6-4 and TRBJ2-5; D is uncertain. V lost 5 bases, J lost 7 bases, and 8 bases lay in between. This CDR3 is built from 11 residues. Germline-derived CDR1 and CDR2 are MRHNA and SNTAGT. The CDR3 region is CASSSTGTQYF. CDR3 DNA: TGTGCCAGCAGTTCCACCGGGACCCAGTACTTC.

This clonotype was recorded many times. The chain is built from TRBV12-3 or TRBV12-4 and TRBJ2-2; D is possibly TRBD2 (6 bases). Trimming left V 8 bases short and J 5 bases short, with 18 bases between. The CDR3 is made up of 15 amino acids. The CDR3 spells CASRVVAGRTGELFF. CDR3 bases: TGTGCCAGCCGGGTCGTGGCGGGGCGGACCGGGGAGCTGTTTTTT.

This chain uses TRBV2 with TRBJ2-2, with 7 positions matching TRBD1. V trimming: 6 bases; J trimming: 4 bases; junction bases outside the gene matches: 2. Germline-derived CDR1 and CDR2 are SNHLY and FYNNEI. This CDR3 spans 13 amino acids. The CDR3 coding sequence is TGTGCCAGCAGGGCAGGGGGCACCGGGGAGCTGTTTTTT. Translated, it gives CASRAGGTGELFF.

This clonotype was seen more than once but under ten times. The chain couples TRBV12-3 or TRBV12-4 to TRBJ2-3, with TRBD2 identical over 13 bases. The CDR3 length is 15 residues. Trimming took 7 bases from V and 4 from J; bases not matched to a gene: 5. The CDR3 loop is CASKWTSGGPDTQYF. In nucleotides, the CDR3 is TGTGCCAGCAAGTGGACTAGCGGGGGCCCAGATACGCAGTATTTT.